A single sample is the source of the 18 T cell receptor beta chains below, sequenced in a study of T cell repertoires in cytomegalovirus infection. TCRdb ran MiXCR on the reads and lists one entry per CDR3 protein. The table shows 300,000 to 400,000 distinct CDR3 sequences, with almost 30% occurring only once. For these TCRs, the target antigens are not known. The sequences come from cultured PBMCs, collected from culture after CMV antigen stimulation. The receptors come from a human donor in good health (CMV status not recorded). Some clones in this sample may be carry-over from other donors' samples.

This clonotype was observed a few times. The J gene is TRBJ1-2, the V gene TRBV6-1, with D unclear. Trimming stripped 6 bases from V and 4 bases from J, with 18 bases between. The CDR3 length is 15 residues. Germline V gene lookup returns CDR1 MNHNS and CDR2 SASEGT. CDR3 amino acids: CASSNPNGQPYGYTF. The CDR3 coding sequence is TGTGCCAGCAGCAACCCGAACGGCCAGCCCTATGGCTACACCTTC.

In this sample, this clonotype turned up a few times. J is TRBJ2-5 and V is TRBV28, with TRBD2 identical over 7 bases. In germline, CDR1 is MDHEN, CDR2 SYDVKM. This CDR3 region has 14 residues. The trim removed 5 bases at V and 1 base at J, leaving 4 bases unmatched. CDR3 loop: CASSPLAVQETQYF. The CDR3 nucleotides read TGTGCCAGCAGTCCCCTAGCGGTCCAAGAGACCCAGTACTTC.

The chain employs TRBV28 and TRBJ2-7, with D unclear. Trimming shortened V by 6 bases and J by 2 bases, and 11 bases separated the two germline ends. Germline V gene lookup returns CDR1 MDHEN and CDR2 SYDVKM. The CDR3 contains 13 residues. The CDR3 here is CASRTIGPYEQYF. The CDR3 bases are TGTGCCAGCAGGACAATTGGGCCCTACGAGCAGTACTTC.

A few counts support this clonotype. The genes are TRBV2 and TRBJ1-6, with 9 bases lining up with TRBD1. This CDR3 region has 13 residues. Trimming took 7 bases from V and 10 from J; bases not matched to a gene: 5. Per the germline V gene, CDR1 is SNHLY and CDR2 is FYNNEI. The CDR3 reads CASKGTGQSPLHF. The DNA for the CDR3 is TGTGCCAGCAAAGGGACAGGGCAATCACCCCTCCACTTT.

This sequence joins TRBV6-6 and TRBJ2-7; TRBD1 aligns across 11 bases. Per germline, CDR1 MNHNY and CDR2 SVGAGI (reference sequence). CDR3 length: 16 amino acids. V was clipped by 6 bases and J by 4 bases; unmatched bases: 11. The CDR3 region is CASSPAGQGARYEQYF. The CDR3 coding sequence is TGTGCCAGCAGCCCCGCTGGACAGGGGGCGAGGTACGAGCAGTACTTC.

This clonotype was picked up a small number of times. The genes are TRBV27 and TRBJ1-1, with 9 bases aligning to TRBD1. Looked up from germline, CDR1 is MNHEY and CDR2 is SMNVEV (reference sequence). The CDR3 covers 13 residues. V trimming: 8 bases; J trimming: 7 bases; junction bases outside the gene matches: 8. CDR3 nucleotides: TGTGCCAGCCAAGAACAGGGGGCCCTTGAAGCTTTCTTT. Its protein is CASQEQGALEAFF.

The gene calls are TRBV5-1 and TRBJ1-2, with 8 bases fitting TRBD1. This CDR3 is 15 amino acids long. The germline gives CDR1 SGHRS, CDR2 YFSETQ. Trimming at V came to 3 bases and at J to 10 bases, leaving 14 bases not matched to a gene. The CDR3 loop reads CASSSGQGTMFDYTF. In nucleotides, the CDR3 is TGCGCCAGCAGCTCCGGACAGGGAACTATGTTTGACTACACCTTC.

V gene TRBV2 combines with J gene TRBJ1-2; D remains unclear. The CDR3 totals 13 residues. Germline-derived CDR1 and CDR2 are SNHLY and FYNNEI. The V gene lost 1 base and the J gene lost 8 bases, with 11 bases spanning the gap. As DNA, the CDR3 is TGTGCCAGCAGTGAAGGGCTAAACGGAGGCTACACCTTC. Protein: CASSEGLNGGYTF.

In this sample, this clonotype turned up a few times. The chain joins TRBV5-1 to TRBJ2-5; D remains ambiguous. CDR1 and CDR2 from the germline V gene are SGHRS and YFSETQ. V was trimmed by 5 bases and J by 3 bases, leaving 17 bases between them. The length of the CDR3 is 15 residues. CDR3: CASRLAIATEETQYF. For the CDR3, the DNA is TGCGCCAGCAGGCTTGCCATAGCTACTGAAGAGACCCAGTACTTC.

This clonotype was found a few times. The V call is TRBV7-9, the J call TRBJ2-7; D uncertain. This CDR3 spans 14 amino acids. Looked up from germline, CDR1 is SEHNR and CDR2 is FQNEAQ (reference sequence). Trimming stripped 4 bases from V and 1 base from J, with 11 bases between. CDR3 DNA: TGTGCCAGCAGCTCAGACCGTCCTTCCTACGAGCAGTACTTC. It specifies CASSSDRPSYEQYF.

The chain carries TRBV19 and TRBJ2-2, with D unclear. From germline, CDR1 is LNHDA and CDR2 SQIVND (reference sequence). This CDR3 has 13 amino acids. V was cut by 3 bases and J by 4 bases, with 6 bases left in between. Here the CDR3 DNA reads TGTGCCAGTAGTATCCAGACCACCGGGGAGCTGTTTTTT. Its protein product is CASSIQTTGELFF. The entire variable domain, with the rest obtained from reference TRBV19 and TRBJ2-2, is as follows: DGGITQSPKYLFRKEGQNVTLSCEQNLNHDAMYWYRQDPGQGLRLIYYSQIVNDFQKGDIAEGYSVSREKKESFPLTVTSAQKNPTAFYLCASSIQTTGELFFGEGSRLTVL.

This clonotype has a count of ten or more. The V and J genes are TRBV7-6 and TRBJ1-6; D remains unclear. V lost 6 bases and J 8 bases, leaving 14 bases between the germline ends. Germline V gene lookup returns CDR1 SGHVS and CDR2 FNYEAQ. The length of the CDR3 is 14 residues. CDR3 sequence (DNA): TGTGCCAGCAGGGTCCCGACCACATATTCACCCCTCCACTTT. Amino acids: CASRVPTTYSPLHF.

The chain uses TRBV19 and TRBJ1-2, with 9 bases fitting TRBD1. The V and J ends lost 5 bases and 7 bases, in that order; junction bases with no gene match: 8. CDR3 size: 14 residues. Germline CDR1 reads LNHDA; CDR2 reads SQIVND (reference sequence). CDR3 sequence reads: CASSANRGLGGYTF. DNA of the CDR3: TGTGCCAGTAGTGCGAACAGGGGGCTAGGTGGCTACACCTTC.

The chain recombines TRBV6-2 or TRBV6-3 with TRBJ1-1; D is perhaps TRBD1 (6 bases). CDR1 is MNHEY and CDR2 is SVGEGT in the germline V gene. V was pared by 2 bases and J by 6 bases, with 10 bases between. The CDR3 is 13 amino acids. Here the CDR3 reads CASSYRGIPEAFF. The CDR3 DNA is TGTGCCAGCAGTTACAGGGGGATCCCTGAAGCTTTCTTT.

The chain joins TRBV19 to TRBJ1-5; 12 nucleotides align to TRBD1. V dropped 3 bases and J dropped 4; count of bases not matched to a gene: 10. The CDR3 has 18 residues. CDR1 and CDR2 (germline): LNHDA, SQIVND (reference sequence). CDR3 sequence: CASSIGTGGATSNQPQHF. The CDR3 DNA is TGTGCCAGTAGTATTGGGACAGGGGGCGCGACCTCGAATCAGCCCCAGCATTTT.

This clonotype came up a few times. The gene calls are TRBV29-1 and TRBJ1-3; TRBD1 matches 10 bases. The V segment lost 3 bases and the J segment 1 base; nucleotides outside the gene matches: 3. CDR3 length: 15 amino acids. Germline CDR1 SQVTM, CDR2 ANQGSEA. CDR3 protein: CSVETGGASGNTIYF. The CDR3 bases are TGCAGCGTTGAGACAGGGGGCGCTTCTGGAAACACCATATATTTT. Full variable domain (missing parts from reference TRBV29-1 and TRBJ1-3): SAVISQKPSRDICQRGTSLTIQCQVDSQVTMMFWYRQQPGQSLTLIATANQGSEATYESGFVIDKFPISRPNLTFSTLTVSNMSPEDSSIYLCSVETGGASGNTIYFGEGSWLTVV.

CDR3 protein: CASSLDGRAVSYEQYF. In nucleotides, the CDR3 is TGTGCCAGCAGCTTGGACGGCAGGGCCGTTTCCTACGAGCAGTACTTC. The rearrangement joins TRBV5-5 to TRBJ2-7, with D perhaps matching TRBD1 (5 bases). The CDR3 covers 16 residues. The V gene's germline CDR1 is SGHKS and CDR2 YYEKEE (reference sequence). Deletions cut 0 bases from V and 1 base from J, with 14 bases between.

The J gene is TRBJ1-4, the V gene TRBV7-2; 7 nucleotides agree with TRBD1. CDR3 size: 15 residues. From germline, CDR1 is SGHTA and CDR2 FQGNSA. V was clipped by 3 bases and J by 3 bases; unmatched bases: 4. The DNA for the CDR3 is TGTGCCAGCAGCTTTAGGACAGGCGCTAATGAAAAACTGTTTTTT. Translating it yields CASSFRTGANEKLFF.